This T cell receptor beta chain was sequenced during a study of radiation and T cells in renal cell carcinoma. Regarding this clone: Its antigen is undetermined.

Treatment specified: 15 Gy SBRT to primary tumor, nephrectomy 4 weeks later. Nephrectomy followed 15 Gy stereotactic body radiation by 4 weeks. Libraries were prepared by immunoSEQ multiplex PCR; TCRdb keeps only in-frame clonotypes and omits some of them. The sample has around 4,000 clones; about two thirds are singletons. CDR3 size: 12 residues. Trimming pared 0 bases from V and 3 bases from J, leaving 4 bases between. CDR1 is SGHTS and CDR2 is YDEGEE in the germline V gene. The study's findings and limits: Intratumoral heterogeneity was not captured in these approximately 1 g regions. Irradiated tumors had higher TCR clonality than control tumors.

The starting material was tumor tissue, obtained from a patient whose treatment included radiotherapy and nephrectomy. This clonotype was obtained from a woman aged 60-70 years with renal cell carcinoma. This chain uses TRBV5-8 with TRBJ2-7, with D unclear. The CDR3 nucleotides are TGTGCCAGCAGCTTGGACCGCTACGAGCAGTACTTC. It is translated as CASSLDRYEQYF.